The entry that follows covers one TCR beta chain sequence. Its antigen remains unknown. This specimen belongs to a study of cytomegalovirus exposure and HLA in healthy donors. Study-level information: Researchers found that about four fifths of 300 to 450 genotyped donors fell within the Caucasian-associated ancestry cluster.

A multiplex PCR was run with 60 Vbeta primers and 13 Jbeta primers. Repertoires were generated with immunoSEQ multiplex PCR, while TCRdb's copy carries only in-frame clones and drops some. Recorded here are fewer than 95,000 clones; the top ten clones represent about 4.5%. The study's findings and limits: When a later analysis compared HLA-associated TCR beta chains with equally common others, the HLA-associated chains turned out to be more clonally expanded and to have lower generation probabilities. Rare TCR sequences dominated, though some public TCRs recurred in many donors. Sequencing likely produced, as an artifact, a cluster of highly shared sequence variants.

Material: PBMCs. This TCR derives from a woman between 35 and 50 years old in good health and CMV-seropositive.

In DNA form, the CDR3 reads TGTGCCAGCACAAGGGACAGCTCCTATGAAGCTTTCTTT. Its translation: CASTRDSSYEAFF. This rearrangement joins TRBV18 to TRBJ1-1; 7 bases are shared with TRBD1. Germline CDR1 and CDR2: KGHSH and LQKENI. The ends lost 8 bases at V and 7 bases at J; junction bases unmatched: 10. This CDR3 has 13 residues. Together with reference TRBV18 and TRBJ1-1, the CDR3 gives the full variable domain: NAGVMQNPRHLVRRRGQEARLRCSPMKGHSHVYWYRQLPEEGLKFMVYLQKENIIDESGMPKERFSAEFPKEGPSILRIQQVVRGDSAAYFCASTRDSSYEAFFGQGTRLTVV.